This T cell receptor beta chain stems from a study of T cell repertoires in cytomegalovirus infection. In the study overall: CMV infection and matching HLA type were both indicated by public TCR beta signatures.

General study points: CMV-specific HLA-C-restricted TCR beta clonotypes dominated the ex vivo response.

Each CDR3 protein gets one entry after TCRdb re-called the reads with MiXCR. The profile shows roughly 19,000 distinct CDR3 sequences, around two fifths of them singletons. Regarding this clonotype: The antigen is not known.

V shed 5 bases and J 5 bases; nucleotides not matched to a gene: 17. Germline loops: CDR1 MDHEN, CDR2 SYDVKM. The CDR3 sequence is 17 residues long. Source: CD8+ T cells from cultured PBMCs, taken from culture after CMV antigen stimulation. This chain joins TRBV28 and TRBJ1-1, with 7 bases aligning to TRBD1. The receptor comes from a human donor in good health (CMV status not recorded). Some clones in this sample may be carry-over from other donors' samples. The CDR3 loop reads CASSTKLAGGWKTEAFF. Written as DNA, the CDR3 is TGTGCCAGCAGTACCAAGCTGGCAGGGGGTTGGAAGACTGAAGCTTTCTTT. The whole variable domain, filled in from reference TRBV28 and TRBJ1-1, reads DVKVTQSSRYLVKRTGEKVFLECVQDMDHENMFWYRQDPGLGLRLIYFSYDVKMKEKGDIPEGYSVSREKKERFSLILESASTNQTSMYLCASSTKLAGGWKTEAFFGQGTRLTVV.